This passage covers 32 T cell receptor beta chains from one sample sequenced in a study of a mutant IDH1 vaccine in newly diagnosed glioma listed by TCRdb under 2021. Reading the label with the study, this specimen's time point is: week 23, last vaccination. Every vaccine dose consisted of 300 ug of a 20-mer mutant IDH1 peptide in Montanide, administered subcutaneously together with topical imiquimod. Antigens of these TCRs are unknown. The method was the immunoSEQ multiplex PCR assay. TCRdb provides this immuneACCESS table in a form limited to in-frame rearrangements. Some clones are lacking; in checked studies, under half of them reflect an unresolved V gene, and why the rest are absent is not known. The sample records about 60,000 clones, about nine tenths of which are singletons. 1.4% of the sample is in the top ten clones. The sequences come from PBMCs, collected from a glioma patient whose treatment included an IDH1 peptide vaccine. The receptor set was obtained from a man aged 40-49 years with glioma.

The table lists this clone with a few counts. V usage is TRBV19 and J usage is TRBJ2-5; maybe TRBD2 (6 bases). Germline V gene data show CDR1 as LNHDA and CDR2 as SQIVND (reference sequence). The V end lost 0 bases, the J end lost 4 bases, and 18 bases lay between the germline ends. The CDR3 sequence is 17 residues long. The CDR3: CASSIDKRLGSGETQYF. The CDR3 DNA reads TGTGCCAGTAGTATAGATAAGAGACTAGGCTCGGGAGAGACCCAGTACTTC.

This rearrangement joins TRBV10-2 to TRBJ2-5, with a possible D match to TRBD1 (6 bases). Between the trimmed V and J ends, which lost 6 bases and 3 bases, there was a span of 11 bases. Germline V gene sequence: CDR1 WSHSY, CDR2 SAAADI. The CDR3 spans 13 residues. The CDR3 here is CASSPYREETQYF. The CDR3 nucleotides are TGCGCCAGCAGCCCTTACAGGGAAGAGACCCAGTACTTC.

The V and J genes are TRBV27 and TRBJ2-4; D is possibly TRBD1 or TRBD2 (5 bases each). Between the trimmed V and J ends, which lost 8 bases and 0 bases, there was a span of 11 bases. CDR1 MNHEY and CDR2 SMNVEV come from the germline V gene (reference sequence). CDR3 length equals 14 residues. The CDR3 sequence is CASSTGTAKNIQYF. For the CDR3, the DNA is TGTGCCAGCTCGACCGGGACAGCCAAAAACATTCAGTACTTC.

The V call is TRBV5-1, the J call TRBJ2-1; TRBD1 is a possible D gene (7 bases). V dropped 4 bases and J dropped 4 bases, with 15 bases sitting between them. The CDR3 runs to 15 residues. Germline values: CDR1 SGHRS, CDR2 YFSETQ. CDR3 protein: CASSGGTVPYNEQFF. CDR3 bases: TGCGCCAGCAGCGGCGGGACAGTCCCGTACAATGAGCAGTTCTTC.

The CDR3 sequence is CASSVALGSGSYNEQFF. CDR3 sequence (DNA): TGTGCCAGCAGCGTAGCCCTTGGAAGCGGGAGTTACAATGAGCAGTTCTTC. The rearrangement links TRBV9 to TRBJ2-1; 8 bases are a match to TRBD2. V lost 0 bases and J lost 4; bases outside the gene matches: 9. There are 17 residues in the CDR3. Germline V gene lookup returns CDR1 SGDLS and CDR2 YYNGEE.

CDR3 coding DNA: TGCGCCAGCAGCCACGGAGCATACGTCCCACAGTACTTC. As protein: CASSHGAYVPQYF. The chain links TRBV4-1 to TRBJ2-5; D is unclear. The V end was cut by 3 bases, the J end by 11 bases, with 16 bases between. Germline V gives CDR1 MGHRA, CDR2 YSYEKL. The CDR3 sequence is 13 residues long.

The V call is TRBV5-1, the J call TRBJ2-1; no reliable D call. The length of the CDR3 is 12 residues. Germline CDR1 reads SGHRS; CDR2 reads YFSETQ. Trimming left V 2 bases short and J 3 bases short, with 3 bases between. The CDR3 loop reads CASSFGYNEQFF. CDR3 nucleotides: TGCGCCAGCAGCTTTGGCTACAATGAGCAGTTCTTC.

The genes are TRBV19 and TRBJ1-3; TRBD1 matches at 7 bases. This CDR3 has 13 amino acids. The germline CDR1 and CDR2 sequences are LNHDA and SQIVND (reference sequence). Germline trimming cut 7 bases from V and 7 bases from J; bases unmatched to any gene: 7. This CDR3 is CASTPTGTNTIYF. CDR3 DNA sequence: TGTGCCAGTACCCCGACAGGGACCAACACCATATATTTT.

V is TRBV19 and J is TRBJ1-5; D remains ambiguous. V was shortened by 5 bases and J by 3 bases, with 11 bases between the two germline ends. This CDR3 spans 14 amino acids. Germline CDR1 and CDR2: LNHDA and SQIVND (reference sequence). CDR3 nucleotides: TGTGCCAGTAGTCCTGGACGGAACAATCAGCCCCAGCATTTT. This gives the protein CASSPGRNNQPQHF.

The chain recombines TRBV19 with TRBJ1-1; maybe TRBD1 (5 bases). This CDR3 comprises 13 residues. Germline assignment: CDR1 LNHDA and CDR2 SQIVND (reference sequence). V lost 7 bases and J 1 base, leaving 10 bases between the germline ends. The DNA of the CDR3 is TGTGCCAGTACCATCGGGGCGAACACTGAAGCTTTCTTT. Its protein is CASTIGANTEAFF.

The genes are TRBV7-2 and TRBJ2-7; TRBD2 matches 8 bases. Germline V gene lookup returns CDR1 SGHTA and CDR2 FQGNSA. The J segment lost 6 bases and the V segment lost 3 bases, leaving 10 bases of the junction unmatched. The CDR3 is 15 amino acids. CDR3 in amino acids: CASSFISGSVGEQYF. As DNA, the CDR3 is TGTGCCAGCAGCTTTATAAGCGGGAGTGTGGGCGAGCAGTACTTC.

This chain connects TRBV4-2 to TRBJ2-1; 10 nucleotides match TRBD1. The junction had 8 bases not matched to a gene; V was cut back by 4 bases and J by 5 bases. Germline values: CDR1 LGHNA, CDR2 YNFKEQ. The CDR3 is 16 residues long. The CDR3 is CASSPPPGTGDNEQFF. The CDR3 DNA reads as TGTGCCAGCAGCCCGCCCCCCGGGACAGGGGACAATGAGCAGTTCTTC.

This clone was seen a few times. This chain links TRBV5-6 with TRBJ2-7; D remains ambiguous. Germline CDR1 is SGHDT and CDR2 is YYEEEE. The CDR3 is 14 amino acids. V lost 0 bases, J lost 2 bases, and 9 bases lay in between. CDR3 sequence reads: CASSLAIAPYEQYF. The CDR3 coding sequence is TGTGCCAGCAGCTTGGCGATAGCCCCCTACGAGCAGTACTTC.

CDR3 DNA sequence: TGTGCCAGCAGTGAGGGGCAGGGTGATGGCTACACCTTC. Amino acids: CASSEGQGDGYTF. The chain uses TRBV6-4 and TRBJ1-2; D possibly corresponds to TRBD1 (5 bases). CDR3 length equals 13 residues. Looked up from germline, CDR1 is MRHNA and CDR2 is SNTAGT. Trimming left V 3 bases short and J 6 bases short, with 11 bases between.

The CDR3 loop is CASWGAGGRYTGELFF. CDR3 coding DNA: TGTGCCAGCTGGGGGGCTGGCGGGAGGTACACCGGGGAGCTGTTTTTT. The chain employs TRBV21-1 and TRBJ2-2; the table calls TRBD2, which could not be checked here. TRBV21-1 is annotated as a pseudogene. The CDR3 contains 16 residues.

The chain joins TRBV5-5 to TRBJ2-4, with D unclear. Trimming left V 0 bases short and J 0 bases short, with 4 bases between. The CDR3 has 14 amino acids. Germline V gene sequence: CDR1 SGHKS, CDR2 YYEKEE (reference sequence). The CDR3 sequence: CASSLALAKNIQYF. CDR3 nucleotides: TGTGCCAGCAGCTTGGCTCTAGCCAAAAACATTCAGTACTTC. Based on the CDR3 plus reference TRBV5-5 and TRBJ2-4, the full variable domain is DAGVTQSPTHLIKTRGQQVTLRCSPISGHKSVSWYQQVLGQGPQFIFQYYEKEERGRGNFPDRFSARQFPNYSSELNVNALLLGDSALYLCASSLALAKNIQYFGAGTRLSVL.

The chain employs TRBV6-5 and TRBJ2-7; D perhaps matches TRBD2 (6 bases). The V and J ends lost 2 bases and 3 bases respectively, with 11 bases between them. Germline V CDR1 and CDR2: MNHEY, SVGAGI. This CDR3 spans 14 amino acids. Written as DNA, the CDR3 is TGTGCCAGCAGTTACAGGGGCGGGGACTACGAGCAGTACTTC. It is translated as CASSYRGGDYEQYF.

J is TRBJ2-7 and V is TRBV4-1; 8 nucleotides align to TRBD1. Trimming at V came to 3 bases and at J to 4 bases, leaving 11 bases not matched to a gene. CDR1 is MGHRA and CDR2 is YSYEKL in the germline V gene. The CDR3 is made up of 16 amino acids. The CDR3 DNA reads TGCGCCAGCAGCCAGTTACTTACAGGGGGAGGATACGAGCAGTACTTC. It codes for CASSQLLTGGGYEQYF.

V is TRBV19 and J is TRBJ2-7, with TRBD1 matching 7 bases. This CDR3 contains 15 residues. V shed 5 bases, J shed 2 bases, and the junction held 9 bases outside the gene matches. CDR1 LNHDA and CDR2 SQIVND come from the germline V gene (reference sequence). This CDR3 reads CASSSRRGWAYEQYF. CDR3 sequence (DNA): TGTGCCAGTAGTTCCCGCAGGGGGTGGGCCTACGAGCAGTACTTC.

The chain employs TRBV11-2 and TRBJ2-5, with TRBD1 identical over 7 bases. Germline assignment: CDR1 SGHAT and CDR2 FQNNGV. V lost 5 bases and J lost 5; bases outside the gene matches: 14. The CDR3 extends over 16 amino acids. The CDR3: CASSVSGDRVEETQYF. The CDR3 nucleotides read TGTGCCAGCAGCGTCTCTGGTGACAGGGTGGAGGAGACCCAGTACTTC.

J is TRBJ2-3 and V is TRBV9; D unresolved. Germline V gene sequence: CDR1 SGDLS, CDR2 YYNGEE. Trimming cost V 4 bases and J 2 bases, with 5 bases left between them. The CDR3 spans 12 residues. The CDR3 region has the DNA TGTGCCAGCAGCACCAACACAGATACGCAGTATTTT. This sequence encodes CASSTNTDTQYF.

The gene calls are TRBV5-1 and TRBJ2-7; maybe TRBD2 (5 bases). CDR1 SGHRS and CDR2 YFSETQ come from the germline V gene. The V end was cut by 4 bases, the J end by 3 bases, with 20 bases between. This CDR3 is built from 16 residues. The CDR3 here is CASSHGPRATGYEQYF. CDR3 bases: TGCGCCAGCAGCCACGGCCCGAGGGCTACGGGCTACGAGCAGTACTTC. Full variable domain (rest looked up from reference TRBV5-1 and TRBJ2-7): KAGVTQTPRYLIKTRGQQVTLSCSPISGHRSVSWYQQTPGQGLQFLFEYFSETQRNKGNFPGRFSGRQFSNSRSEMNVSTLELGDSALYLCASSHGPRATGYEQYFGPGTRLTVT.

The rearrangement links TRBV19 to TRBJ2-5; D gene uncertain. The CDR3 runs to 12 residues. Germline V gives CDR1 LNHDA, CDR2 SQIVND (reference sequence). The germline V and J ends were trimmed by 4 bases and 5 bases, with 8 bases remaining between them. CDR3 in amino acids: CASSNPLETQYF. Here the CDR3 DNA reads TGTGCCAGTAGTAACCCGCTGGAGACCCAGTACTTC.

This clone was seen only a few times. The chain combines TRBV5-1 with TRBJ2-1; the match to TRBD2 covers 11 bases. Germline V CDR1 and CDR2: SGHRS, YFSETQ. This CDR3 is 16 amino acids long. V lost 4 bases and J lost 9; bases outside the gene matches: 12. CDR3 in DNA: TGCGCCAGCAGCCAAACCTTAGCGGGAGGGATCAGTGAGCAGTTCTTC. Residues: CASSQTLAGGISEQFF.

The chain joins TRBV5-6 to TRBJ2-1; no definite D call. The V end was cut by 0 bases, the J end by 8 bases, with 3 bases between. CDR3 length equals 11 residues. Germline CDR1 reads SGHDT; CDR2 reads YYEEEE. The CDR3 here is CASSLGYEQFF. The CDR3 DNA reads TGTGCCAGCAGCTTGGGGTATGAGCAGTTCTTC.

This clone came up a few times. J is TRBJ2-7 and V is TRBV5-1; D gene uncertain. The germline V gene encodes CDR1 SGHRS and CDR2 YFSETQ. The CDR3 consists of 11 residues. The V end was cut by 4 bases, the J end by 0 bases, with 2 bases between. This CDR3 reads CASSNSYEQYF. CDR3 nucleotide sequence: TGCGCCAGCAGCAACTCCTACGAGCAGTACTTC. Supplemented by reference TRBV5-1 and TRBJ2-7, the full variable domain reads KAGVTQTPRYLIKTRGQQVTLSCSPISGHRSVSWYQQTPGQGLQFLFEYFSETQRNKGNFPGRFSGRQFSNSRSEMNVSTLELGDSALYLCASSNSYEQYFGPGTRLTVT.

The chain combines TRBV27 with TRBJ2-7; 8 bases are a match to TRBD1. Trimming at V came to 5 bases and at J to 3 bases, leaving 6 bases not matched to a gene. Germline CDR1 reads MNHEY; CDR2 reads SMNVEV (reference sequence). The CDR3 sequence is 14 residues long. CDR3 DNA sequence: TGTGCCAGCAGTCCAGGGGGCAGGGGCTACGAGCAGTACTTC. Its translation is CASSPGGRGYEQYF.

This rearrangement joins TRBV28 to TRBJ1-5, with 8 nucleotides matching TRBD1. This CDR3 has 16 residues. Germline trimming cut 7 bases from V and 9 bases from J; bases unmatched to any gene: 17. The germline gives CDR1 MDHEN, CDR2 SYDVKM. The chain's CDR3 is CASTSIQGAVSRPQHF. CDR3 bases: TGTGCCAGCACCTCCATTCAGGGGGCGGTAAGTCGGCCCCAGCATTTT. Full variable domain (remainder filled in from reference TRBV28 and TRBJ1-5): DVKVTQSSRYLVKRTGEKVFLECVQDMDHENMFWYRQDPGLGLRLIYFSYDVKMKEKGDIPEGYSVSREKKERFSLILESASTNQTSMYLCASTSIQGAVSRPQHFGDGTRLSIL.

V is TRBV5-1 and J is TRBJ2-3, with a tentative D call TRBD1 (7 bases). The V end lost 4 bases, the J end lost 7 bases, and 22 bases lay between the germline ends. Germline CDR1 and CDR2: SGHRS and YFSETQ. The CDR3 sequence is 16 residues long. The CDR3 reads CASSPLGGRGGNTQYF. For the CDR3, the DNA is TGCGCCAGCAGCCCCCTTGGGGGGCGAGGGGGCAATACGCAGTATTTT.

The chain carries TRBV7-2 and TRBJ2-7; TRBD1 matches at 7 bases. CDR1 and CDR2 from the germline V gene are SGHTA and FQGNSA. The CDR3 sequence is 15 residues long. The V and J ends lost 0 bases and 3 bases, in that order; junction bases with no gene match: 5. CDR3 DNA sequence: TGTGCCAGCAGCTTAGCTCCGGGACAGTACTACGAGCAGTACTTC. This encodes CASSLAPGQYYEQYF.

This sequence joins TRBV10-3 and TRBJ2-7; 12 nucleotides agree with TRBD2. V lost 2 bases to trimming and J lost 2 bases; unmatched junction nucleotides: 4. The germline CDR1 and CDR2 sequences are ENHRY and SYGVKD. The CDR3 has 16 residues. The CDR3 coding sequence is TGTGCCATCAGTGAGGGACTAGCGGGATTAACCTACGAGCAGTACTTC. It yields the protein CAISEGLAGLTYEQYF.

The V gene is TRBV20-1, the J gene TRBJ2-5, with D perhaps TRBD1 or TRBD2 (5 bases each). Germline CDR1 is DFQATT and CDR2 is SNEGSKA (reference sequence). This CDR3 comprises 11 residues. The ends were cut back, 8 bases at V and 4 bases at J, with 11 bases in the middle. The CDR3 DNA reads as TGCAGTTTGGGACCTCGAGAGACCCAGTACTTC. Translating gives CSLGPRETQYF.